This TCR beta chain was identified during a study of CD8 T cells in ankylosing spondylitis. Study observations and caveats: Both synovial fluid and blood in reactive arthritis had previously been reported to carry some motif variants. Roughly eight highly homologous variants made up a TCR beta motif that seemed to typify ankylosing spondylitis blood.

This clonotype has at least ten counts. The antigen is undetermined. 5'-RACE, quantitative and with molecular barcodes, yielded the TCR beta libraries. Via MiXCR, TCRdb re-called the 5' RACE reads, giving one row per CDR3 protein. The sample comprises around 490,000 distinct CDR3 sequences, 5.3% of which are singletons, and roughly 3.2% rests with the top ten. V gave up 3 bases and J gave up 7 bases; unmatched junction bases: 10. The germline CDR1 and CDR2 sequences are MNHEY and SMNVEV (reference sequence). The CDR3 extends over 16 amino acids. This clonotype was obtained from a male donor with ankylosing spondylitis. Sequenced material: blood, either unsorted or a sorted T cell fraction (not recorded which). This chain joins TRBV27 and TRBJ2-1; 9 nucleotides line up with TRBD2. The CDR3 protein is CASSFIGGRAINEQFF. CDR3 nucleotides: TGTGCCAGCAGTTTTATCGGCGGGAGGGCCATTAATGAGCAGTTCTTC.